In its sample, the clone carrying this T cell receptor beta chain was seen many times. The antigen is undetermined. The data belong to a study of T-cell memory formation after mild COVID-19. Findings of the study overall: Researchers report contracting CD4+ clones mostly in CM and EM, with CD8+ clones in EMRA. Whether day 37 second-wave clones are SARS-CoV-2-specific was not confirmed. Day 15 to 85 contractors were CD4/CD8 balanced; later expanders leaned CD4+.

The CDR3 length is 15 residues. V was cut by 4 bases and J by 8 bases, with 18 bases left in between. In germline, CDR1 is LGHNA, CDR2 YSLEER. The authors produced TCR alpha and TCR beta cDNA libraries with sample barcodes and UMIs by 5'RACE using constant-segment primers. TCRdb recomputed calls from the 5' RACE reads with MiXCR, one row per CDR3 protein. The data show 300,000 to 350,000 distinct CDR3 sequences, more than 13% seen once. The sequenced sample was PBMCs or a T cell subset sorted from them (not recorded which). The receptor was isolated from a man aged 18-30 years who had mild COVID-19 (a few samples of this study predate the infection). Cell type and time point are not known. V usage is TRBV4-3 and J usage is TRBJ2-1, with D perhaps being TRBD1 or TRBD2 (5 bases each). As DNA, the CDR3 is TGCGCCAGCAGCCCTGAGGTCTGGGGGAGTGATGAGCAGTTCTTC. It yields the protein CASSPEVWGSDEQFF.